This T cell receptor (beta chain) derives from a study of blood T cell repertoires in COVID-19. Profiled with immunoSEQ multiplex PCR; TCRdb holds only in-frame clones, not every one. The profile shows 30,000 to 40,000 clones, about 91% of them singletons. This CDR3 is built from 14 residues. V was shortened by 4 bases and J by 5 bases, with 11 bases between the two germline ends. CDR1 and CDR2 (germline): MNHEY, SVGAGI. The clonotype originates from a human donor in a cohort sampled during active COVID-19. The sequenced sample was peripheral blood. The V gene is TRBV6-5, the J gene TRBJ2-2, with D possibly matching TRBD2 (5 bases). As DNA, the CDR3 is TGTGCCAGCAGTTCCACCTCGGGGACCGGGGAGCTGTTTTTT. It translates to CASSSTSGTGELFF.